This T cell receptor beta chain came from a study of response to subunit inactivated influenza vaccine listed by TCRdb under 2018. General notes on the study: To follow how T cells responded to a trivalent subunit inactivated influenza vaccine, the researchers relied on deep quantitative profiling of the T cell receptor repertoire. What the work shows at the level of the full study, not this receptor alone: According to the authors, only a limited number of new T cells may be recruited by each seasonal influenza vaccination.

Taken from cysteine to phenylalanine, the CDR3 has 14 residues. Solely the CDR3 DNA is kept, with 42 bases framed from the first base. The germline V gene provides CDR1 MNHEY and CDR2 SVGAGI. V and J lose 2 bases and 6 bases, and a span of 13 bases separates them. Library preparation was by RT-PCR. The instrument was an Illumina HiSeq 2500. TCRdb redid the processing of the public reads, applying fastp at Q25 and MiXCR, and retained in-frame beta chains. Each CDR3 protein appears once, grouped with its most common genes and DNA. The sample yields roughly 790,000 distinct CDR3 sequences; less than 25% were counted once. The biggest ten clones account for roughly a tenth of the sample. Concerning this clonotype itself: Its antigen specificity is not known. Base qualities were left out, and no much larger clone turns up one base away.

This TCR came from a middle-aged man who received an inactivated influenza vaccine. Donor details come from another sample of the same person, matched by shared clones. The receptor chain draws on TRBV6-5 and TRBJ1-2; confidence is insufficient to name the D gene. The sequencing here drew on PBMCs from blood, taken roughly 5 days after vaccination. The CDR3 in this case is CASSYGRGLHGYTF. DNA sequence: TGTGCCAGCAGTTACGGGCGGGGTCTCCATGGCTACACCTTC.